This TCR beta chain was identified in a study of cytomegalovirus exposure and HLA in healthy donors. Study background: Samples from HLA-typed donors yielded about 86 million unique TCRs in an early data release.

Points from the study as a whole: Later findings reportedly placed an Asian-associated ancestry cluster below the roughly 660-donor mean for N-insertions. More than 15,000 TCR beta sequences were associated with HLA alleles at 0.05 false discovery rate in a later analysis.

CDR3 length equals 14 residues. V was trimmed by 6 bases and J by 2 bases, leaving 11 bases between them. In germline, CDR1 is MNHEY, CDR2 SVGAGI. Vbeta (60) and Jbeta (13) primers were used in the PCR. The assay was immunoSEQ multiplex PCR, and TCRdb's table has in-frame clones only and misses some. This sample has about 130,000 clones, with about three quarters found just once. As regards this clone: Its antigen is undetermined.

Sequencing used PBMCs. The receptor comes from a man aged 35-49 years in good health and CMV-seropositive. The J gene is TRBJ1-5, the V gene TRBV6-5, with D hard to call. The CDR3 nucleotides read TGTGCCAGCAGAGGAAGCGTTGGCAATCAGCCCCAGCATTTT. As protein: CASRGSVGNQPQHF.